These T cell receptor beta chains were read from a single sample in a study of T cell responses to AZD1222 COVID-19 vaccine. Profiling relied on immunoSEQ multiplex PCR, and the TCRdb table lists in-frame clones only, not all of them. The table shows some 80,000 clones, with over 65% occurring only once. The sample here was peripheral blood, taken 28 days after the second dose of the MenACWY control vaccine. The receptors were sampled from an adult who received the MenACWY meningococcal vaccine as a control. The CDR3 runs from the conserved cysteine through the conserved F or W. A D gene is named only where the DNA matches it firmly. The size of a clone is reported for some rows only, either as once, few or many, or as a class for expanded clones.

D gene,V gene,J gene,clone size,CDR3 DNA,CDR3 protein
TRBD2,TRBV19,TRBJ2-3,-,TGTGCCAGTAGTTCCTCTCGTCCCGGGACTAGCGGGAACACAGATACGCAGTATTTT,CASSSSRPGTSGNTDTQYF
-,TRBV2,TRBJ1-6,-,TGTGCCAGCAGGGAGGGGACTGGGAATTCACCCCTCCACTTT,CASREGTGNSPLHF
-,TRBV27,TRBJ2-7,-,TGTGCCAGCAGGTCGTTGGGGGACTACGAGCAGTACTTC,CASRSLGDYEQYF
TRBD2,TRBV29-1,TRBJ2-7,-,TGCAGCGTTGTAGCGGGAGGCTACGAGCAGTACTTC,CSVVAGGYEQYF
TRBD2,TRBV7-2,TRBJ2-3,once,TGTGCCAGCGCCTGGGGGGGGGACACAGATACGCAGTATTTT,CASAWGGDTDTQYF
TRBD2,TRBV19,TRBJ2-5,-,TGTGCCAGTAGTCGAGGCGGGGGGCTGCAAGAGACCCAGTACTTC,CASSRGGGLQETQYF
TRBD2,TRBV10-3,TRBJ2-2,-,TGTGCCATCAGGGGGACTAGCGGGAGGGAGCTGTTTTTT,CAIRGTSGRELFF
TRBD2,TRBV19,TRBJ2-1,-,TGTGCCACCGCTCTAGCGGGGAACAATGAGCAGTTCTTC,CATALAGNNEQFF
TRBD1,TRBV5-1,TRBJ2-7,-,TGCGCCAGCAGCAGTCAACAGGGGGCGAATTTCTACGAGCAGTACTTC,CASSSQQGANFYEQYF
-,TRBV2,TRBJ1-1,-,TGTGCCAGCAAAGTAAACACTGAAGCTTTCTTT,CASKVNTEAFF
TRBD2,TRBV7-2,TRBJ2-3,-,TGTGCCAGCAGCTTAGGGACTAGCGGGGGATCCCCCCCAGATACGCAGTATTTT,CASSLGTSGGSPPDTQYF
TRBD2,TRBV28,TRBJ2-7,-,TGTGCCAGCAGTTTAACGGGGCGGGAGGGACACTACGAGCAGTACTTC,CASSLTGREGHYEQYF
TRBD2,TRBV4-1,TRBJ2-1,-,TGCGCCAGCAGCCAAGGAGGACTAGCGGGGTACAATGAGCAGTTCTTC,CASSQGGLAGYNEQFF
TRBD1,TRBV7-9,TRBJ2-7,-,TGTGCCAGCAGCGGAAGCAGGGGGCGCCTAGTCTACGAGCAGTACTTC,CASSGSRGRLVYEQYF
-,TRBV20-1,TRBJ1-1,-,TGCAGTGCTAAGGAAAACACTGAAGCTTTCTTT,CSAKENTEAFF
-,TRBV7-9,TRBJ2-2,-,TGTGCCAGCAGCGGGCCAGGGAACACCGGGGAGCTGTTTTTT,CASSGPGNTGELFF
-,TRBV30,TRBJ1-1,-,TGTGCCTGGGTGTTGAGTGCCCCGAACACTGAAGCTTTCTTT,CAWVLSAPNTEAFF
-,TRBV10-3,TRBJ1-5,-,TGTGCCATCAGCCCCGACGTTAGGCCTAATCAGCCCCAGCATTTT,CAISPDVRPNQPQHF
-,TRBV12-3/TRBV12-4,TRBJ1-5,-,TGTGCCAGCAGTTCAGACAATCAGCCCCAGCATTTT,CASSSDNQPQHF
-,TRBV2,TRBJ1-3,-,TGTGCCAGCACCCCCCGAACAGCTGGAAACACCATATATTTT,CASTPRTAGNTIYF